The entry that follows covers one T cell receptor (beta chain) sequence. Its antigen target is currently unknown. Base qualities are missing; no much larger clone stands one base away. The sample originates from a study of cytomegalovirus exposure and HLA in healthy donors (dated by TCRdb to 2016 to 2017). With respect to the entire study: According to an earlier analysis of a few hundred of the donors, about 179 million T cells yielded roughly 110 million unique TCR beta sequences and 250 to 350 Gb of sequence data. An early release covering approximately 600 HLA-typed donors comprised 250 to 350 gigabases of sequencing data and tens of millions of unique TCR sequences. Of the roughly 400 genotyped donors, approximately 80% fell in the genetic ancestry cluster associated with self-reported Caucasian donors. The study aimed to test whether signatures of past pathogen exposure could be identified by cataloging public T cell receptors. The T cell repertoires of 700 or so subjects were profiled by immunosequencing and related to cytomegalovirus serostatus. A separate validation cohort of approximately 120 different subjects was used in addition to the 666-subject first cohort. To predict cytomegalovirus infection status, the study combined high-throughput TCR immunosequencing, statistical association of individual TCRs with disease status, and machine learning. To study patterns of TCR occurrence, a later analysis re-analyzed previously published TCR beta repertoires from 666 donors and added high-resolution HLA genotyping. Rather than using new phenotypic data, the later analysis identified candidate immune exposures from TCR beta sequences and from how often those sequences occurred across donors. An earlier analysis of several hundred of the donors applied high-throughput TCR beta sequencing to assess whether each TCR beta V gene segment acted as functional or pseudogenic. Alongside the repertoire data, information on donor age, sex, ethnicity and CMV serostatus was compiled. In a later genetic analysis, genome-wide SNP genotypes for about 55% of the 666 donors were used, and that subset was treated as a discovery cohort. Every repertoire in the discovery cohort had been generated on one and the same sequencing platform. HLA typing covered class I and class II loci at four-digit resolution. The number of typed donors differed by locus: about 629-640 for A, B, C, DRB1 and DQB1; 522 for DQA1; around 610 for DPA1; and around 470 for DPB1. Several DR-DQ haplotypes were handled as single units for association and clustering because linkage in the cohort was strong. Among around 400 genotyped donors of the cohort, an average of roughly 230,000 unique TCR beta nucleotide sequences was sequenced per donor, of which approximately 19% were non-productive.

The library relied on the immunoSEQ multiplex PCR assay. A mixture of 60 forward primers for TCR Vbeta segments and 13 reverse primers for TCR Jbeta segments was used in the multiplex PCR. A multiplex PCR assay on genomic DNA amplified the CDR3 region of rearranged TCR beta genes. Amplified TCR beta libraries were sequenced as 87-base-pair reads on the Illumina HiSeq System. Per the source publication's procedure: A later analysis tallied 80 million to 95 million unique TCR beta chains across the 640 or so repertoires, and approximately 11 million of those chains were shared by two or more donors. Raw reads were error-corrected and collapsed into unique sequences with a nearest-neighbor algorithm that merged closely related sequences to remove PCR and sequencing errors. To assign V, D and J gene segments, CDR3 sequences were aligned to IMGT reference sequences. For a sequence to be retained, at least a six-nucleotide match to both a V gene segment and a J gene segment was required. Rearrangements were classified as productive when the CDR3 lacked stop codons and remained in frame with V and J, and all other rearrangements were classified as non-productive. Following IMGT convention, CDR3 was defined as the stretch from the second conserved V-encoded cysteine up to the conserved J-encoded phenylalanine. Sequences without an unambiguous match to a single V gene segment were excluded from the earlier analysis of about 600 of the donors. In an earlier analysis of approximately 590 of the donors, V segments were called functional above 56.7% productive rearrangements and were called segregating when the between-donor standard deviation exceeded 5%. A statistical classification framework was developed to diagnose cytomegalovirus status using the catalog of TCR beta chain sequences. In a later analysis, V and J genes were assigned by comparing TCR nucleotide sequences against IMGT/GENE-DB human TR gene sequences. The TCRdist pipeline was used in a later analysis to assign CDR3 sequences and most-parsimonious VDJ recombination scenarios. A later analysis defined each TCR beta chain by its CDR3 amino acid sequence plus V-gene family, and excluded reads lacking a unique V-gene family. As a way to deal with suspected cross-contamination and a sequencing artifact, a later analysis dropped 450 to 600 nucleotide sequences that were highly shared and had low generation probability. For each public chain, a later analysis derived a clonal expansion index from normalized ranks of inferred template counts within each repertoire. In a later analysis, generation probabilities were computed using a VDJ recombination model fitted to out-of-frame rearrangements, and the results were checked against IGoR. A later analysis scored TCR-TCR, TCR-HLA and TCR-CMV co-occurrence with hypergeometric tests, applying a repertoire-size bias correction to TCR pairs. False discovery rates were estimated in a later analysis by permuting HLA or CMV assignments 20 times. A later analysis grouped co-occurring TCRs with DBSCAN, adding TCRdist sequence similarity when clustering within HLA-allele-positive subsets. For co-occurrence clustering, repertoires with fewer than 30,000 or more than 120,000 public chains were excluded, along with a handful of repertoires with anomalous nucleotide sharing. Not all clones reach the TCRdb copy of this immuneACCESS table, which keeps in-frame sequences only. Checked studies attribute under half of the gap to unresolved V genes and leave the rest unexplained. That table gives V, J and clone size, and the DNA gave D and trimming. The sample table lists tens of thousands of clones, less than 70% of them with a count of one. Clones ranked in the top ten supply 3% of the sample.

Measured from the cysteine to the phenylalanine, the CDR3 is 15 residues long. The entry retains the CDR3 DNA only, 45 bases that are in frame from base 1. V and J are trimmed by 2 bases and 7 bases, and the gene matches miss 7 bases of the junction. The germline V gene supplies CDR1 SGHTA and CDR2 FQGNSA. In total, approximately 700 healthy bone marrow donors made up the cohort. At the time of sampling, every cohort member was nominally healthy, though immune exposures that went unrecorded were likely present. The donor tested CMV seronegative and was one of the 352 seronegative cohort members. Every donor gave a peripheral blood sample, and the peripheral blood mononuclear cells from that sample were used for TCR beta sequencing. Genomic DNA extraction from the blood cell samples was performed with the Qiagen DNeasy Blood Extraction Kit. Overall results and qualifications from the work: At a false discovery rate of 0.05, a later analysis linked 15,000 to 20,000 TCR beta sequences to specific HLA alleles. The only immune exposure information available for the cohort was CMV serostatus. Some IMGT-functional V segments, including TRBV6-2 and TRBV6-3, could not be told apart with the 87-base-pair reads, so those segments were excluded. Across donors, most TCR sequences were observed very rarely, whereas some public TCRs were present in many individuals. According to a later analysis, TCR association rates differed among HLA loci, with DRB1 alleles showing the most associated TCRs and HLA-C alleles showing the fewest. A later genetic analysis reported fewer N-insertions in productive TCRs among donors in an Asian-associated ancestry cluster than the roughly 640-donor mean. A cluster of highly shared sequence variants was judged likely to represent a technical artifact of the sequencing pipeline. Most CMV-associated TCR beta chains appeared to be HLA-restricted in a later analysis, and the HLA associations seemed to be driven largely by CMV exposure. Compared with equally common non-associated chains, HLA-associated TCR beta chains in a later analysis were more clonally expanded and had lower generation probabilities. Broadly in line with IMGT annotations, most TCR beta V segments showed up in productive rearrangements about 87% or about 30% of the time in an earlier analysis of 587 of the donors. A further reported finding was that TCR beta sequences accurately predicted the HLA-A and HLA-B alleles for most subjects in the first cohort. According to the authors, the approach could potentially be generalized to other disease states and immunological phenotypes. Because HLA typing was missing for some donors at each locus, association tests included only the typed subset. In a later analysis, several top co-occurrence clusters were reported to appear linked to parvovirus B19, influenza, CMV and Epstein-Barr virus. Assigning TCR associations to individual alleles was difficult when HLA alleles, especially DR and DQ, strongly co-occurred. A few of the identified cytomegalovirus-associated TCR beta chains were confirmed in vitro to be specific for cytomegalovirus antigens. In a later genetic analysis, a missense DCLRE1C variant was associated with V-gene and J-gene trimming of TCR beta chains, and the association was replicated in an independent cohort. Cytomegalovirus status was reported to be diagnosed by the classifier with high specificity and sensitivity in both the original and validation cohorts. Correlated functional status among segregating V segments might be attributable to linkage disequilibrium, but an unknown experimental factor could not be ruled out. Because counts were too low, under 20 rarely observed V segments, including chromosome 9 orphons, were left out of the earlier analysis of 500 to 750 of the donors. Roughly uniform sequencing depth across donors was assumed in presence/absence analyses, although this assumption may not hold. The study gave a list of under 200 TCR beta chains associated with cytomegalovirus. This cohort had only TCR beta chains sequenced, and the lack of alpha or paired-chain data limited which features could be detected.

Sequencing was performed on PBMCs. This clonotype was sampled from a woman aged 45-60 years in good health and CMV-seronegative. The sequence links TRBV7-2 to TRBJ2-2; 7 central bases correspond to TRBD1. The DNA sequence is TGTGCCAGCAGCTTACTGACAGGGTGGGTCGGGGAGCTGTTTTTT. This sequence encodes CASSLLTGWVGELFF.